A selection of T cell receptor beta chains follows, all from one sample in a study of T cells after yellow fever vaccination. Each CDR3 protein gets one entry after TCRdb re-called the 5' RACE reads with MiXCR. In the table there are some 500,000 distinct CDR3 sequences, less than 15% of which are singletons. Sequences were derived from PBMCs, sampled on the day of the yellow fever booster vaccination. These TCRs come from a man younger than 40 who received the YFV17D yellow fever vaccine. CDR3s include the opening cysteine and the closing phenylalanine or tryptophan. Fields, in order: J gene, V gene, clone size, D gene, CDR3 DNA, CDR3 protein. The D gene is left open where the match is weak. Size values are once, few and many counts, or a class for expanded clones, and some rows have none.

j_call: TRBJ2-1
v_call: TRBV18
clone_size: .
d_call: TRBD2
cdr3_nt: TGTGCCAGCTCACTCCAGGGACTAGCCGTGGATGAGCAGTTCTTC
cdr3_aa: CASSLQGLAVDEQFF

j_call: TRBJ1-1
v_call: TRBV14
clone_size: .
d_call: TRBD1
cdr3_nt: TGTGCCAGCAGCCAAGGAGACAGGGGGATGGCTGAAGCTTTCTTT
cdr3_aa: CASSQGDRGMAEAFF

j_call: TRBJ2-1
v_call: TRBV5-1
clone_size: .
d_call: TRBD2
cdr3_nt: TGCGCCAGCAGCTTGAGGCTAGCGGGAGGGCCGCTACATGTTGAGCAGTTCTTC
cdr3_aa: CASSLRLAGGPLHVEQFF

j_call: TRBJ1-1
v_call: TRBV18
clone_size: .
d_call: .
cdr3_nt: TGTGCCAGCTCCTCGGGGCAGGGCCCGTTGGACACTGAAGCTTTCTTT
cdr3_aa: CASSSGQGPLDTEAFF

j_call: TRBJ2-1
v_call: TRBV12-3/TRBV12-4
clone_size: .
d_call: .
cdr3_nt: TGTGCCAGCAGTTTAGCCGGGACTTCACAGTTCTTC
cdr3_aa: CASSLAGTSQFF

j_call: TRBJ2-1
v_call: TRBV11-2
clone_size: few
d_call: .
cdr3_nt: TGTGCCAGCAGCTTAAATCCGGACTACGGGAATGAGCAGTTCTTC
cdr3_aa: CASSLNPDYGNEQFF

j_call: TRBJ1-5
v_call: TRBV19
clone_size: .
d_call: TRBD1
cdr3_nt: TGTGCCAGTACTCCGACAGGGTTGAATCAGCCCCAGCATTTT
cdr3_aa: CASTPTGLNQPQHF

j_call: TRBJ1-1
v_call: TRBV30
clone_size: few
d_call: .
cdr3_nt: TGTGCCTGGGGGGAGCCGGTGACTGAAGCTTTCTTT
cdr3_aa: CAWGEPVTEAFF

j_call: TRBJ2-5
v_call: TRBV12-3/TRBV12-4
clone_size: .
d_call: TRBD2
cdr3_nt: TGTGCCAGCAGCTCCTCCGGGGGGTCTGAGACCCAGTACTTC
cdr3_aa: CASSSSGGSETQYF

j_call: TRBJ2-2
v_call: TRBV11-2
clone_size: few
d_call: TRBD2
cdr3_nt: TGTGCCAGCAGCCCGCCCCAGCGGGGCACCGGGGAGCTGTTTTTT
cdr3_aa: CASSPPQRGTGELFF

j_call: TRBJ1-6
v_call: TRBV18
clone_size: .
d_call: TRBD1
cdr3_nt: TGTGCCAGCTCGTTCCAGGGGGATAGTGAGCCACCCCTCCACTTT
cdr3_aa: CASSFQGDSEPPLHF

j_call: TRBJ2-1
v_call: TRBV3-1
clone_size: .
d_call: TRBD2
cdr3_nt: TGTGCCAGCAGCCAAGTCTTAGCGGGAGACACATTGGGGCAGTTCTTC
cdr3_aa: CASSQVLAGDTLGQFF

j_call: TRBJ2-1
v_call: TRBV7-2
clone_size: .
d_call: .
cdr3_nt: TGTGCCAGCAGCCCCCCCGGTCGACGGGCACACAACAATGAGCAGTTCTTC
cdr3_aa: CASSPPGRRAHNNEQFF

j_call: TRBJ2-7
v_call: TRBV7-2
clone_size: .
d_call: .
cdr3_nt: TGTGCCAGCAGCTTAGGCGGAGCGCGCTCCTACGAGCAGTACTTC
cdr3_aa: CASSLGGARSYEQYF

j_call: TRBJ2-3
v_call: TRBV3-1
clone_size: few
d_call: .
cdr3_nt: TGTGCCGGTACAGATACGCAGTATTTT
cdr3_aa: CAGTDTQYF

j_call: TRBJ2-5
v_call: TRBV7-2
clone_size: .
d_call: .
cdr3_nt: TGTGCCAGCAGCGCGATAGCGAAGAGGGCAGAGACCCAGTACTTC
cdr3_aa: CASSAIAKRAETQYF

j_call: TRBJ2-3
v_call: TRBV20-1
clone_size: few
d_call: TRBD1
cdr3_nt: TGCAGTGGGGACAGGGCAGCGGGAGATACGCAGTATTTT
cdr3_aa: CSGDRAAGDTQYF

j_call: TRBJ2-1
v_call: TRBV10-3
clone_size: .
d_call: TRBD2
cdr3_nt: TGTGCCATCAGTGAATGGACTAGCTACAATGAGCAGTTCTTC
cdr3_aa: CAISEWTSYNEQFF

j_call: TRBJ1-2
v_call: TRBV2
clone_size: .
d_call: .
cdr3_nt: TGTGCCAGCAGTGACGGCGGGCAGAGAAGGGGTGGCTACACCTTC
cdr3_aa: CASSDGGQRRGGYTF

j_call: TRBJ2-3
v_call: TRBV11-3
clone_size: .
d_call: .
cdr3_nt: TGTGCCAGCAGCTTCCCCAGGGGGGCGCAGTATTTT
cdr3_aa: CASSFPRGAQYF

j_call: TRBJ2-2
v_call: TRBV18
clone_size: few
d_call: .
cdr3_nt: TGTGCCAGCTCACTGGGAGCTTCAAACACCGGGGAGCTGTTTTTT
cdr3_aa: CASSLGASNTGELFF

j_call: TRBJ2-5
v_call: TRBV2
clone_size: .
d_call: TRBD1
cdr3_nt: TGTGCCAGCACGGGACAGGCGGGAGAGACCCAGTACTTC
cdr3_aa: CASTGQAGETQYF